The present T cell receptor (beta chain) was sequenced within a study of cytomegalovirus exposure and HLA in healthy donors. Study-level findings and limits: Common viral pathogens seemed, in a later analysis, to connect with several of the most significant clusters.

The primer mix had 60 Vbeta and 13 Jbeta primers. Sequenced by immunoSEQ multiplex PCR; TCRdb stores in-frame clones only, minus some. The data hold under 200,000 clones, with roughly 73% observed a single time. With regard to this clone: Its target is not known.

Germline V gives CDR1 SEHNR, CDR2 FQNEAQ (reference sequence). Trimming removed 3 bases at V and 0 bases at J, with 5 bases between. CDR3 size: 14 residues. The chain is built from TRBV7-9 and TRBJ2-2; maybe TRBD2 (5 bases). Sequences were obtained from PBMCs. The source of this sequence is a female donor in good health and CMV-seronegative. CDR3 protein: CASSFSANTGELFF. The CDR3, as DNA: TGTGCCAGCAGCTTTAGCGCGAACACCGGGGAGCTGTTTTTT.